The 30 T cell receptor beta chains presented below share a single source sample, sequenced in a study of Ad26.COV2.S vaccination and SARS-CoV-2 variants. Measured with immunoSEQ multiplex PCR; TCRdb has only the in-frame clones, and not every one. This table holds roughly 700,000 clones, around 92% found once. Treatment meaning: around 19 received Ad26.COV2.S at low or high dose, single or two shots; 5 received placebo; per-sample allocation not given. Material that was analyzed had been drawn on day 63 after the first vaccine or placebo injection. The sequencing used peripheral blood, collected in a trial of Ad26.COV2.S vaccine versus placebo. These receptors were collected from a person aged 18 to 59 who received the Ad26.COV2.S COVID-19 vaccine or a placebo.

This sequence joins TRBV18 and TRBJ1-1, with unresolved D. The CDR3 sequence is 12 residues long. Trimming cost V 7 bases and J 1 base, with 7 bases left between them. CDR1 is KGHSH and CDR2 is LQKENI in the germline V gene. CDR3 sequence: CASCSGNTEAFF. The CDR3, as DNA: TGTGCCAGCTGCTCAGGGAACACTGAAGCTTTCTTT.

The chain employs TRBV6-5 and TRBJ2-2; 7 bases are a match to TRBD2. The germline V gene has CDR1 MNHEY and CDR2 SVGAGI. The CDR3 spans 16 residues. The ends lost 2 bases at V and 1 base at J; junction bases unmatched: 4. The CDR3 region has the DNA TGTGCCAGCAGTTACAACAGCGGGGTGAACACCGGGGAGCTGTTTTTT. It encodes CASSYNSGVNTGELFF.

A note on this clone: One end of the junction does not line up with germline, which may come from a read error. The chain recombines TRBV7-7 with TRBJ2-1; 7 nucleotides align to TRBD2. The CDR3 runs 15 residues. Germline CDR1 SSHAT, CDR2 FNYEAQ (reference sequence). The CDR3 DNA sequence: TGTGCTAGCAGCTTAACTCCTAGCGGTTACAATGAGCAGTTCTTC. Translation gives CASSLTPSGYNEQFF. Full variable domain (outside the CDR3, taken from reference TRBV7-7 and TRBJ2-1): GAGVSQSPRYKVTKRGQDVTLRCDPISSHATLYWYQQALGQGPEFLTYFNYEAQPDKSGLPSDRFSAERPEGSISTLTIQRTEQRDSAMYRCASSLTPSGYNEQFFGPGTRLTVL.

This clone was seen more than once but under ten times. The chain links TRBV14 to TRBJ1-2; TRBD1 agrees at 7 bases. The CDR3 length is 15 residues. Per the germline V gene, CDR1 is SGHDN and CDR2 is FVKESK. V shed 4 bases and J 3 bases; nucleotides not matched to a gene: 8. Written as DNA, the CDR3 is TGTGCCAGCAGCCGCGGAGGGGGCGATTACTATGGCTACACCTTC. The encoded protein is CASSRGGGDYYGYTF.

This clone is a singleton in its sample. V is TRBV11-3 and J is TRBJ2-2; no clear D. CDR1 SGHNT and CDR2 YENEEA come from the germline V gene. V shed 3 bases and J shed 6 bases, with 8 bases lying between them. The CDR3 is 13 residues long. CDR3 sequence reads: CASSFTLAGELFF. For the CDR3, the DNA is TGTGCCAGCAGCTTCACGTTGGCCGGGGAGCTGTTTTTT.

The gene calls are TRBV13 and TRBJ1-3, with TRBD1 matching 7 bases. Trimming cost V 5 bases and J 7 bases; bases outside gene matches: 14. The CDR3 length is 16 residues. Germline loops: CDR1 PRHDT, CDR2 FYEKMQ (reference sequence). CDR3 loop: CASSHRPRQGGNTIYF. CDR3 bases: TGTGCCAGCAGCCATAGGCCGCGACAGGGCGGTAACACCATATATTTT.

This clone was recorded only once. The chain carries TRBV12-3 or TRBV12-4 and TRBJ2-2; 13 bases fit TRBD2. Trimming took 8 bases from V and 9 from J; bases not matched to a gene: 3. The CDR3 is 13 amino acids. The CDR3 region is CASRTSGGRELFF. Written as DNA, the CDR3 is TGTGCCAGCCGGACTAGCGGGGGTCGGGAGCTGTTTTTT.

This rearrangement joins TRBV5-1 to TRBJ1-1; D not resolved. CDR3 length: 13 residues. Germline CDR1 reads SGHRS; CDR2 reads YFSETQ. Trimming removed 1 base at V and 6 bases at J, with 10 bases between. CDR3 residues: CASSLKDRSEAFF. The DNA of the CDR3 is TGCGCCAGCAGCTTGAAAGATCGCTCTGAAGCTTTCTTT.

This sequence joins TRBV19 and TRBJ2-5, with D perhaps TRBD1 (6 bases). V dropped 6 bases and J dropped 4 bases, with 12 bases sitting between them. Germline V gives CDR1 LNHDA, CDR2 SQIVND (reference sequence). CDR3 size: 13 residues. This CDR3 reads CASSQTGLETQYF. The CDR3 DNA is TGTGCCAGTAGCCAAACAGGGCTAGAGACCCAGTACTTC.

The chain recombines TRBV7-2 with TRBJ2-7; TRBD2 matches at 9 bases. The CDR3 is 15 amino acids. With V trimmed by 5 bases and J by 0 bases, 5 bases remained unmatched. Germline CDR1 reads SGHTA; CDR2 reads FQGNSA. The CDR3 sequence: CASSKGLAPSYEQYF. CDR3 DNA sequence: TGTGCCAGCAGCAAAGGACTAGCGCCCTCCTACGAGCAGTACTTC.

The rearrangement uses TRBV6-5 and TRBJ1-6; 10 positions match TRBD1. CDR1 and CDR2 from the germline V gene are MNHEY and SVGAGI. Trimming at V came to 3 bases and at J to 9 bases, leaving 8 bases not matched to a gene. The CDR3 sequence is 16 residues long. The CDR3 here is CASSYGDRGGISPLHF. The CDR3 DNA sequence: TGTGCCAGCAGTTATGGGGACAGGGGTGGAATTTCACCCCTCCACTTT.

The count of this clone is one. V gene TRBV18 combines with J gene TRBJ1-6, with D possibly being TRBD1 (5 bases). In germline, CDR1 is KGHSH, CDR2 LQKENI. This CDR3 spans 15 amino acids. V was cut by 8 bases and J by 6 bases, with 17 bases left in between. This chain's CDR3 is CASTGAHSLNSPLHF. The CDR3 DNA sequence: TGTGCCAGCACCGGGGCGCACAGTCTTAATTCACCCCTCCACTTT.

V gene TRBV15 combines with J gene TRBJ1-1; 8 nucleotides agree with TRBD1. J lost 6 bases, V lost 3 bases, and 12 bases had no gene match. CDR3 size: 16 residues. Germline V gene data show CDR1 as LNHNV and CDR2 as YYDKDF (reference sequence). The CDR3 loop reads CATSSPRQGPLSEAFF. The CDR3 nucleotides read TGTGCCACCAGCAGCCCGAGACAGGGGCCCCTTTCTGAAGCTTTCTTT. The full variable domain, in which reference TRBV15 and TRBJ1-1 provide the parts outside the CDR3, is DAMVIQNPRYQVTQFGKPVTLSCSQTLNHNVMYWYQQKSSQAPKLLFHYYDKDFNNEADTPDNFQSRRPNTSFCFLDIRSPGLGDTAMYLCATSSPRQGPLSEAFFGQGTRLTVV.

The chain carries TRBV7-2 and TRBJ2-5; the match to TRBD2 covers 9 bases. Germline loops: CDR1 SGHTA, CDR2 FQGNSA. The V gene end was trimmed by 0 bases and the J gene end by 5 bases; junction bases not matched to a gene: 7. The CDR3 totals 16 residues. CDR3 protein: CASSLASGGRVETQYF. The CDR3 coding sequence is TGTGCCAGCAGCTTAGCGTCCGGCGGGAGGGTGGAGACCCAGTACTTC. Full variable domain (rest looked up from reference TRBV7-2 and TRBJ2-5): GAGVSQSPSNKVTEKGKDVELRCDPISGHTALYWYRQSLGQGLEFLIYFQGNSAPDKSGLPSDRFSAERTGGSVSTLTIQRTQQEDSAVYLCASSLASGGRVETQYFGPGTRLLVL.

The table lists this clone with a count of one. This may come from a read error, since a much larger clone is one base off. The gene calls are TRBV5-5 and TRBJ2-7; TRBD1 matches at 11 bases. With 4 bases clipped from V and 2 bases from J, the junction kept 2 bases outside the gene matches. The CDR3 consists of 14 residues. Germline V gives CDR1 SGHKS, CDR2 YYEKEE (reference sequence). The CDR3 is CASSPGQGAYEQYF. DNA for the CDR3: TGTGCCAGCAGCCCGGGACAGGGGGCCTACGAGCAGTACTTC.

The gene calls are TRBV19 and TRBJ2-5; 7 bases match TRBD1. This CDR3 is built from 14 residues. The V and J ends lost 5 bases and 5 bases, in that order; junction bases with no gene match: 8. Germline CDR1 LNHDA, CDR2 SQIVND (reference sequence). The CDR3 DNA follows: TGTGCCAGTAGTGCGCTAGGGGGCCTGGAGACCCAGTACTTC. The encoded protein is CASSALGGLETQYF.

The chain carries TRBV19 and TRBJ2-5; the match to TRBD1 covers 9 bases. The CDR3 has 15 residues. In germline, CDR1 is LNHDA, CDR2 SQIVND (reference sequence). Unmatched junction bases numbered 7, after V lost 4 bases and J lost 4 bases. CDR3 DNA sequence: TGTGCCAGTAGTACCGGGACAGGGAGGGGAGAGACCCAGTACTTC. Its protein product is CASSTGTGRGETQYF.

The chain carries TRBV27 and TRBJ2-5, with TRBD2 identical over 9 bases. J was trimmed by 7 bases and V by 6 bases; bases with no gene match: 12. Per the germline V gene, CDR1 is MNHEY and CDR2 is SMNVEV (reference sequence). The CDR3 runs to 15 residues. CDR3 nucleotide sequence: TGTGCCAGCAGCGATAGCGGGGGCCGTCCCTGGACCCAGTACTTC. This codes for CASSDSGGRPWTQYF.

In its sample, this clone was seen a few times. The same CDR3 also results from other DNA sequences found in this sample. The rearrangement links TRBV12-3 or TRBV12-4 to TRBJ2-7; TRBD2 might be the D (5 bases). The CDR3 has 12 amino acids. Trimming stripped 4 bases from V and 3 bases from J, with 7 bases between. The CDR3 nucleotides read TGTGCCAGCAGTTCCGGGGACTACGAGCAGTACTTC. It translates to CASSSGDYEQYF.

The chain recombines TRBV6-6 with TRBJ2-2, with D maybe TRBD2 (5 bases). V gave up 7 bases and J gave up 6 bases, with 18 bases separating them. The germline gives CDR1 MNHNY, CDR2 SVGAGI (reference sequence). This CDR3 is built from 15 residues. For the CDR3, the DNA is TGTGCCAGCACTGGGAGCAACTTGGTATCCGGGGAGCTGTTTTTT. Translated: CASTGSNLVSGELFF.

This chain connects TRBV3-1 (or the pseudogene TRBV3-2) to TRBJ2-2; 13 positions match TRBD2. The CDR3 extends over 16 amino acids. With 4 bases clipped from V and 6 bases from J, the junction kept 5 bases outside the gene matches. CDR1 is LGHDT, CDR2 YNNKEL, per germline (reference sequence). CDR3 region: CASSPPGLAGSGELFF. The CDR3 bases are TGTGCCAGCAGCCCCCCGGGACTAGCGGGATCCGGGGAGCTGTTTTTT.

This chain's CDR3 is CSVEFSGLAGGEQFF. CDR3 bases: TGCAGCGTTGAATTTAGTGGGCTAGCGGGGGGCGAGCAGTTCTTC. The chain joins TRBV29-1 to TRBJ2-1, with TRBD2 matching over 11 bases. The V segment lost 2 bases and the J segment 10 bases; nucleotides outside the gene matches: 10. Germline V CDR1 and CDR2: SQVTM, ANQGSEA. This CDR3 has 15 amino acids.

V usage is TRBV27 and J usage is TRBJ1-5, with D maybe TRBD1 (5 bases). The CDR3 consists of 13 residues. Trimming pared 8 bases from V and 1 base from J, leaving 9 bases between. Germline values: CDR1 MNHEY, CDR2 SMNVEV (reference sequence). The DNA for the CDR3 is TGTGCCAGCGGGTGGGGCAGCAATCAGCCCCAGCATTTT. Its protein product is CASGWGSNQPQHF.

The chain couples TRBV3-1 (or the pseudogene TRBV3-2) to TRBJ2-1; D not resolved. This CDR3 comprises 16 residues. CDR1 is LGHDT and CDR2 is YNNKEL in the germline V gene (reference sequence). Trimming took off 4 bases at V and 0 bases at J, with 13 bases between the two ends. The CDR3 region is CASSPPLSSSYNEQFF. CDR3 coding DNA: TGTGCCAGCAGCCCCCCTCTGAGTAGCTCCTACAATGAGCAGTTCTTC.

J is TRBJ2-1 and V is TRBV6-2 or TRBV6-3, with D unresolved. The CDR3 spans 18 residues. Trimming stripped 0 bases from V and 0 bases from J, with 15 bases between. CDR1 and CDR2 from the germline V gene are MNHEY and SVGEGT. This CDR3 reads CASSYSILLASSYNEQFF. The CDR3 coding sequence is TGTGCCAGCAGTTACTCGATCCTCTTAGCTAGCTCCTACAATGAGCAGTTCTTC.

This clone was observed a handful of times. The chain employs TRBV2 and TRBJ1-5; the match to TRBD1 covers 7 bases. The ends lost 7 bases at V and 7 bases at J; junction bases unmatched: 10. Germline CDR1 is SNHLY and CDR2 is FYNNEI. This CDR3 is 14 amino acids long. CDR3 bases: TGTGCCAGCACAGGGGGTGACGGTCGGCAGCCCCAGCATTTT. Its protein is CASTGGDGRQPQHF.

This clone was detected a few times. In DNA, the CDR3 is TGTGCCAGCAGTTACTCGCGGGTGGAGCATGGCTACACCTTC. Translated: CASSYSRVEHGYTF. The genes are TRBV6-6 and TRBJ1-2; D is ambiguous. The CDR3 spans 14 residues. Germline values: CDR1 MNHNY, CDR2 SVGAGI (reference sequence). V lost 0 bases, J lost 6 bases, and 11 bases lay in between.

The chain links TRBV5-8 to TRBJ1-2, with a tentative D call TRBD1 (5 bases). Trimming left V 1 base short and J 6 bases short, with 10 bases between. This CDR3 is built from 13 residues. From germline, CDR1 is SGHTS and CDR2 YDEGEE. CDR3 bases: TGTGCCAGCAGCTTGAAGGGGATCGATGGCTACACCTTC. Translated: CASSLKGIDGYTF.

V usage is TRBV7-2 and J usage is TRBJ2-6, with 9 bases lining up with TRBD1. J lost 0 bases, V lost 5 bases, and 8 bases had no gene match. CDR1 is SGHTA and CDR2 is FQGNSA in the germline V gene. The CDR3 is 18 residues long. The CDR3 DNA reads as TGTGCCAGCAGCGTTTCGGGACAGGGTCTCTCTGGGGCCAACGTCCTGACTTTC. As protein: CASSVSGQGLSGANVLTF.

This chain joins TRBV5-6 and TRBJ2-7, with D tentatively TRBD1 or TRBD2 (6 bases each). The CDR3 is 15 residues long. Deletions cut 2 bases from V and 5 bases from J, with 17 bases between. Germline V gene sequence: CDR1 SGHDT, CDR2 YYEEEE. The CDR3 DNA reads TGTGCCAGCAGCTTTATCGCAGGGGAGGTCGACGAGCAGTACTTC. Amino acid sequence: CASSFIAGEVDEQYF.